This T cell receptor (beta chain) was captured in a study of T cells expressing NK-cell markers. Researchers built TCR beta cDNA using 5'RACE template switching with UMIs. Using the 5' RACE reads, TCRdb records one entry per CDR3 protein without DNA. Its clone listing holds around 180,000 distinct CDR3 sequences. General observations from the study: Dominant NKG2C+ clonotypes made up about 1.0-7.0% of CD8+ T cells in 5 or 6 donors. There were a handful of donors in whom these clonotypes also led the CD3+CD56-NKG2C+ fraction.

Worth noting for this clonotype: Antigen unknown.

Sequencing was carried out using blood T cells: a sorted CD56 or NKG2C T cell subset, CD4+ or CD8+ T cells, or bulk PBMC T cells (not recorded which). This clonotype was sampled from a man aged 18 to 69 in good health.

The CDR3: CASSSIRGSYNSPLHF. The V call is TRBV7-9, the J call TRBJ1-6. The CDR3 is 16 residues long. Germline loops: CDR1 SEHNR, CDR2 FQNEAQ (reference sequence).